Listed here are 26 T cell receptor beta chains from one sample, sequenced in a study of CXCR3-negative and CXCR3-positive naive CD8 T cells. Preparation of TRB cDNA libraries relied on 5' RACE carrying UMI labels. TCRdb derives one entry per CDR3 protein from the 5' RACE reads, leaving out DNA. Recorded for this sample: just under 45,000 distinct CDR3 sequences. Specimen: memory CD8+ T cells from blood. The source of these receptors is a human donor in good health. Some clones in this sample may be carry-over from other donors' samples.

The chain is built from TRBV6-1 and TRBJ2-3; TCRdb's D call of TRBD1 is untestable without DNA. Germline V gene data show CDR1 as MNHNS and CDR2 as SASEGT. This CDR3 is 17 amino acids long. The CDR3 region is CASSLPGSGRSTDTQYF.

This sequence joins TRBV29-1 and TRBJ2-6; with no DNA, the TCRdb D assignment of TRBD1 cannot be verified. This CDR3 is built from 13 residues. Germline V gene sequence: CDR1 SQVTM, CDR2 ANQGSEA. CDR3: CSVLGAGANVLTF.

The chain uses TRBV29-1 and TRBJ2-7; TCRdb indicates TRBD2, and absent DNA this call remains unverified. Germline V gene lookup returns CDR1 SQVTM and CDR2 ANQGSEA. CDR3 length: 13 residues. This chain's CDR3 is CSVSSGSGYEQYF.

The V and J genes are TRBV7-2 and TRBJ2-1; without DNA, the TCRdb call of TRBD2 cannot be checked. This CDR3 comprises 15 residues. The germline V gene has CDR1 SGHTA and CDR2 FQGNSA. Here the CDR3 reads CASSPGLAGNNEQFF. The full variable domain, its missing parts supplied by reference TRBV7-2 and TRBJ2-1, is GAGVSQSPSNKVTEKGKDVELRCDPISGHTALYWYRQSLGQGLEFLIYFQGNSAPDKSGLPSDRFSAERTGGSVSTLTIQRTQQEDSAVYLCASSPGLAGNNEQFFGPGTRLTVL.

V and J are TRBV6-1 and TRBJ2-5; TCRdb names TRBD1, which stays unverified in the absence of DNA. This CDR3 is built from 15 residues. In germline, CDR1 is MNHNS, CDR2 SASEGT. CDR3 sequence reads: CASRDLGRVGETQYF.

The J gene is TRBJ2-7, the V gene TRBV6-5. Germline-derived CDR1 and CDR2 are MNHEY and SVGAGI. The CDR3 sequence is 14 residues long. This chain's CDR3 is CASSYGSGSYEQYF.

This rearrangement joins TRBV4-2 to TRBJ1-5; absent DNA, TCRdb's TRBD1 call cannot be checked. CDR1 and CDR2 (germline): LGHNA, YNFKEQ. This CDR3 is 16 amino acids long. This CDR3 is CASSQSTGSRNQPQHF.

This sequence joins TRBV7-2 and TRBJ2-5; no DNA is available, so the TRBD2 call from TCRdb remains unchecked. The CDR3 consists of 16 residues. Germline CDR1 is SGHTA and CDR2 is FQGNSA. The CDR3: CASSLAASGIQETQYF.

The J gene is TRBJ2-5, the V gene TRBV29-1; the TCRdb call, TRBD1, lacks DNA for checking. CDR3 size: 14 residues. Germline CDR1 and CDR2: SQVTM and ANQGSEA. CDR3 amino acids: CSVEPGGPLETQYF.

The chain combines TRBV6-4 with TRBJ2-3; TCRdb's D gene call, TRBD2, goes unchecked for lack of DNA. The germline CDR1 and CDR2 sequences are MRHNA and SNTAGT. The CDR3 extends over 14 amino acids. CDR3 sequence: CASSEAGETDTQYF.

The chain has TRBV19 and TRBJ1-1; TCRdb's assignment of TRBD1 cannot be checked, as there is no DNA. The CDR3 runs to 12 residues. CDR1 and CDR2 (germline): LNHDA, SQIVND (reference sequence). This CDR3 reads CASSIGAVQAFF.

The gene calls are TRBV6-2 or TRBV6-3 and TRBJ2-7. The V gene's germline CDR1 is MNHEY and CDR2 SVGEGT. The CDR3 has 13 residues. The CDR3 loop reads CASANYVSYEQYF.

The chain employs TRBV7-3 and TRBJ1-1; TCRdb calls TRBD1, which cannot be checked without DNA. Germline lookup yields CDR1 SGHTA and CDR2 FQGTGA. The CDR3 loop spans 13 amino acids. The CDR3 region is CASSLTGQGEAFF.

The gene calls are TRBV29-1 and TRBJ2-5. This CDR3 comprises 11 residues. Germline V gives CDR1 SQVTM, CDR2 ANQGSEA. The CDR3 region is CSVPAEETQYF.

This chain connects TRBV11-3 to TRBJ1-6. CDR3 length equals 14 residues. Germline V gives CDR1 SGHNT, CDR2 YENEEA. The CDR3 is CASSLVGSDSPLHF.

The chain joins TRBV10-3 to TRBJ2-7; TCRdb gives TRBD1 as the D gene, but with no DNA this cannot be confirmed. Germline loops: CDR1 ENHRY, CDR2 SYGVKD. The CDR3 spans 12 residues. CDR3 sequence reads: CAISGTSDEQYF.

The chain carries TRBV7-9 and TRBJ1-1. Looked up from germline, CDR1 is SEHNR and CDR2 is FQNEAQ (reference sequence). CDR3 length: 13 residues. The CDR3: CASSLADGFEAFF.

The genes are TRBV12-3 or TRBV12-4 and TRBJ2-4; TCRdb's assignment of TRBD2 cannot be checked, as there is no DNA. This CDR3 region has 15 residues. This chain's CDR3 is CASSFSEAKRDIQYF.

V gene TRBV5-1 combines with J gene TRBJ2-3; TCRdb picks TRBD1, but there is no DNA to check that call. Germline CDR1 reads SGHRS; CDR2 reads YFSETQ. This CDR3 has 17 residues. The CDR3 loop is CASSLEWDTGYTDTQYF.

The CDR3 reads CASSRSASGNTIYF. The gene calls are TRBV12-3 or TRBV12-4 and TRBJ1-3. The CDR3 runs to 14 residues.

The chain is built from TRBV27 and TRBJ2-1. Germline CDR1 reads MNHEY; CDR2 reads SMNVEV (reference sequence). The length of the CDR3 is 11 residues. The CDR3 loop reads CASRVSGEQFF.

The chain is built from TRBV11-2 and TRBJ2-7. The CDR3 is 14 residues long. The V gene's germline CDR1 is SGHAT and CDR2 FQNNGV. CDR3 sequence: CASSLIQDSYEQYF.

This clonotype is medium-sized by frequency. The rearrangement joins TRBV4-2 to TRBJ2-3; no DNA is available, so the TRBD1 call from TCRdb remains unchecked. This CDR3 has 15 residues. Germline values: CDR1 LGHNA, CDR2 YNFKEQ. CDR3 sequence: CASSQDGGPTDTQYF.

The rearrangement joins TRBV23-1 to TRBJ2-7; checking the TCRdb D call of TRBD2 is not possible without DNA. TRBV23-1 is marked as an open reading frame, function uncertain. The CDR3 length is 13 residues. The CDR3 sequence is CASSRGVNYEQYF.

The CDR3: CASSQELVVGNSYEQYF. This chain uses TRBV14 with TRBJ2-7. Germline CDR1 and CDR2: SGHDN and FVKESK. The CDR3 totals 17 residues.

The rearrangement links TRBV29-1 to TRBJ1-1; TCRdb's D gene call, TRBD1, goes unchecked for lack of DNA. CDR3 length: 12 residues. From germline, CDR1 is SQVTM and CDR2 ANQGSEA. CDR3 residues: CSVQGATTEAFF.